The 27 T cell receptor beta chains below all came from one sample that was sequenced in a study of breast tumors, draining lymph nodes, adjacent tissues. Via MiXCR, TCRdb re-called the multiplex PCR reads, giving one row per CDR3 protein. This sample has over 250,000 distinct CDR3 sequences, with around 31% found just once. Breast cancer patients provided tissue from their axillary draining lymph nodes. Input material: axillary lymph node tissue. The receptor source for this set is a female donor with breast cancer. Some clones in this sample may be carry-over from other donors' samples.

In its sample, this clonotype was seen many times. The J gene is TRBJ2-5, the V gene TRBV19; D may be TRBD2 (6 bases). The CDR3 has 14 residues. Between the trimmed V and J ends, which lost 6 bases and 4 bases, there was a span of 15 bases. The germline gives CDR1 LNHDA, CDR2 SQIVND (reference sequence). Written as DNA, the CDR3 is TGTGCCAGTAGGGGACTTCGAGGAGGAGAGACCCAGTACTTC. Translated, it gives CASRGLRGGETQYF.

CDR3 sequence: CASSDVTGRNEQFF. The CDR3 DNA sequence: TGTGCCAGCAGTGATGTGACAGGGAGGAATGAGCAGTTCTTC. The gene calls are TRBV9 and TRBJ2-1; maybe TRBD1 (7 bases). The CDR3 runs 14 residues. The germline V gene has CDR1 SGDLS and CDR2 YYNGEE. With 5 bases removed from V and 7 bases from J, the gap between germline ends came to 16 bases.

This clonotype was detected many times. J is TRBJ1-2 and V is TRBV6-4; a weak D match, TRBD1 (5 bases). Trimming removed 3 bases at V and 5 bases at J, with 10 bases between. CDR3 length: 13 amino acids. The germline V gene encodes CDR1 MRHNA and CDR2 SNTAGT. CDR3 bases: TGTGCCAGCAGTGAGGGGCCAGGGTATGGCTACACCTTC. Amino acid sequence: CASSEGPGYGYTF.

This clonotype has a count of ten or more. V is TRBV3-1 and J is TRBJ2-6; D not certain. In germline, CDR1 is LGHDT, CDR2 YNNKEL (reference sequence). Trimming stripped 2 bases from V and 0 bases from J, with 8 bases between. The CDR3 consists of 16 residues. In nucleotides, the CDR3 is TGTGCCAGCAGCCAACCGGTCCTCTCTGGGGCCAACGTCCTGACTTTC. It specifies CASSQPVLSGANVLTF. Full variable domain (rest looked up from reference TRBV3-1 and TRBJ2-6): DTAVSQTPKYLVTQMGNDKSIKCEQNLGHDTMYWYKQDSKKFLKIMFSYNNKELIINETVPNRFSPKSPDKAHLNLHINSLELGDSAVYFCASSQPVLSGANVLTFGAGSRLTVL.

This clonotype was observed many times. The gene calls are TRBV5-1 and TRBJ1-6, with D possibly matching TRBD1 (5 bases). The V and J ends lost 4 bases and 9 bases respectively, with 17 bases between them. The germline gives CDR1 SGHRS, CDR2 YFSETQ. This CDR3 is 15 amino acids long. This chain's CDR3 is CASSSAGLGGSPLHF. CDR3 DNA: TGCGCCAGCAGCAGCGCGGGGCTCGGAGGTTCACCCCTCCACTTT.

This clonotype was picked up many times. V and J are TRBV7-2 and TRBJ1-2; D call uncertain. The CDR3 consists of 15 residues. The V and J ends lost 1 base and 4 bases respectively, with 13 bases between them. CDR1 and CDR2 (germline): SGHTA, FQGNSA. The CDR3 DNA sequence: TGTGCCAGCAGCTTAGATGATAGGACTTTCTATGGCTACACCTTC. Translating gives CASSLDDRTFYGYTF.

In the case of this clonotype: A clone one base away is much larger, so this may be a read error. J is TRBJ2-1 and V is TRBV12-3 or TRBV12-4; 10 bases agree with TRBD2. This CDR3 is built from 15 residues. The CDR3: CATTPASGRSHEQFF. The CDR3 DNA sequence: TGTGCTACGACGCCGGCTAGCGGGAGAAGTCATGAGCAGTTCTTC.

This clonotype was detected many times. The CDR3 nucleotides are TGCGCCAGCAGCCAAGGTCAGGGGTCCTATGGCTACACCTTC. Translated: CASSQGQGSYGYTF. The genes are TRBV4-3 and TRBJ1-2; TRBD1 is a possible D gene (6 bases). Germline CDR1 reads LGHNA; CDR2 reads YSLEER. Trimming left V 1 base short and J 4 bases short, with 10 bases between. CDR3 size: 14 residues.

As regards this clonotype: This may be a read error: a much more frequent sequence differs by one nucleotide. This chain joins TRBV3-1 and TRBJ2-1; D might be TRBD1 (6 bases). Looked up from germline, CDR1 is LGHDT and CDR2 is YNNKEL (reference sequence). CDR3 size: 15 residues. CDR3 protein: CAGSLPVRGYNEQFF. The DNA of the CDR3 is TGTGCCGGCAGCCTTCCCGTCAGGGGCTACAATGAGCAGTTCTTC.

This clonotype was seen a few times. V and J are TRBV12-3 or TRBV12-4 and TRBJ2-1; 14 bases match TRBD2. The junction had 17 bases not matched to a gene; V was cut back by 7 bases and J by 6 bases. This CDR3 spans 19 amino acids. The CDR3 reads CASITGTSGRSPHLNEQFF. The DNA of the CDR3 is TGTGCCAGCATAACCGGGACTAGCGGGAGATCTCCCCATCTCAATGAGCAGTTCTTC.

This clonotype was counted many times. The chain recombines TRBV11-3 with TRBJ2-7; D is undetermined. V shed 5 bases and J shed 4 bases, with 27 bases lying between them. The germline gives CDR1 SGHNT, CDR2 YENEEA. CDR3 length: 18 residues. The CDR3, as DNA: TGTGCCAGCAGCCCCGCGCAACGAGCCTACCAAGTCGGTTACGAGCAGTACTTC. It specifies CASSPAQRAYQVGYEQYF. Filled out from reference TRBV11-3 and TRBJ2-7, the complete variable domain reads EAGVVQSPRYKIIEKKQPVAFWCNPISGHNTLYWYLQNLGQGPELLIRYENEEAVDDSQLPKDRFSAERLKGVDSTLKIQPAELGDSAVYLCASSPAQRAYQVGYEQYFGPGTRLTVT.

This chain connects TRBV4-1 to TRBJ1-1; the D gene is possibly TRBD1 (5 bases). CDR3 length: 14 residues. The germline gives CDR1 MGHRA, CDR2 YSYEKL. Trimming stripped 4 bases from V and 7 bases from J, with 16 bases between. CDR3 coding DNA: TGCGCCAGCAGCCTACTGGTGGGGGAAAGTGAAGCTTTCTTT. Translation gives CASSLLVGESEAFF.

The rearrangement links TRBV20-1 to TRBJ1-1; TRBD1 is a possible D gene (5 bases). Trimming pared 4 bases from V and 1 base from J, leaving 19 bases between. CDR1 is DFQATT and CDR2 is SNEGSKA in the germline V gene (reference sequence). The CDR3 contains 16 residues. Here the CDR3 reads CSANRLSLGWNTEAFF. For the CDR3, the DNA is TGCAGTGCTAACAGGCTTAGTTTAGGGTGGAACACTGAAGCTTTCTTT.

This clonotype was found many times. The CDR3 DNA is TGCAGTGCCCCGGCTAGCGGGTCGTACGAGCAGTACTTC. Translation: CSAPASGSYEQYF. The V call is TRBV20-1, the J call TRBJ2-7; 8 nucleotides agree with TRBD2. Germline-derived CDR1 and CDR2 are DFQATT and SNEGSKA (reference sequence). V lost 6 bases and J lost 4; bases outside the gene matches: 8. The CDR3 has 13 amino acids.

Notes on this clonotype: A read error may account for a junction end that differs from germline. The genes are TRBV7-7 and TRBJ2-3; weak D call: TRBD2 (5 bases). CDR3 length equals 13 residues. Germline V CDR1 and CDR2: SSHAT, FNYEAQ (reference sequence). The CDR3 is CASSLAGNDEQYF. In nucleotides, the CDR3 is TGTGCTAGCAGCTTAGCCGGGAATGATGAGCAGTATTTT.

This clonotype was seen ten or more times. The chain links TRBV19 to TRBJ2-2; D is perhaps TRBD1 (7 bases). Trimming took 11 bases from V and 5 from J, leaving 21 bases between them. The CDR3 has 15 amino acids. Germline V CDR1 and CDR2: LNHDA, SQIVND (reference sequence). The DNA for the CDR3 is TGTGCCTCCAAGGAGGGACAGCACAATACCGGGGAGCTGTTTTTT. It codes for CASKEGQHNTGELFF.

With regard to this clonotype: Since a much larger clone is just one base distant, this may be a read error. The chain carries TRBV5-5 and TRBJ2-3, with D possibly TRBD2 on 5 matching bases. This CDR3 spans 13 amino acids. The germline CDR1 and CDR2 sequences are SGHKS and YYEKEE (reference sequence). Here the CDR3 reads CAGSFWTADTQYF. CDR3 sequence (DNA): TGTGCCGGCAGCTTTTGGACTGCAGATACGCAGTATTTT.

The chain uses TRBV19 and TRBJ1-1, with 8 nucleotides matching TRBD1. Trimming at V came to 1 base and at J to 7 bases, leaving 2 bases not matched to a gene. The V gene's germline CDR1 is LNHDA and CDR2 SQIVND (reference sequence). The CDR3 totals 13 residues. The CDR3 DNA reads as TGTGCCAGTAGTATAGGGACAGGGTATGAAGCTTTCTTT. Its translation: CASSIGTGYEAFF.

This clonotype has a count of ten or more. The J gene is TRBJ1-6, the V gene TRBV7-8; the D is unclear. CDR3 size: 13 residues. V shed 0 bases and J shed 5 bases, with 2 bases lying between them. Germline CDR1 SGHVS, CDR2 FQNEAQ. CDR3 nucleotide sequence: TGTGCCAGCAGCTTAGCCCATAATTCACCCCTCCACTTT. Protein sequence: CASSLAHNSPLHF.

This clonotype was detected ten times or more. CDR3 coding DNA: TGTGCCAGCAGAGGGGGACTAGCGGGGGGGAACCAAGAGACCCAGTACTTC. Its translation: CASRGGLAGGNQETQYF. The chain carries TRBV2 and TRBJ2-5; 16 bases fit TRBD2. CDR3 size: 17 residues. V dropped 6 bases and J dropped 0; count of bases not matched to a gene: 4. The germline V gene has CDR1 SNHLY and CDR2 FYNNEI.

This clonotype was observed at least ten times. V usage is TRBV4-2 and J usage is TRBJ2-1; 8 bases align to TRBD2. Germline V gene data show CDR1 as LGHNA and CDR2 as YNFKEQ. This CDR3 contains 15 residues. Trimming removed 1 base from V and 12 bases from J; junction bases left unmatched: 11. In nucleotides, the CDR3 is TGTGCCAGCAGCCAAGGACTAGCGCGAAGGCCATCGCAGTTCTTC. It yields the protein CASSQGLARRPSQFF.

Remarks on this clonotype: A much larger clone is a single base away; this may be a read error. The CDR3 reads CASSLSVGWDTQYF. The CDR3 coding sequence is TGCGCCAGCAGCTTGAGTGTGGGATGGGACACCCAGTACTTC. The chain uses TRBV5-1 and TRBJ2-5, with D perhaps assigned TRBD1 or TRBD2 (5 bases each). The CDR3 sequence is 14 residues long. V lost 1 base and J lost 8, with 15 bases in between. Germline V CDR1 and CDR2: SGHRS, YFSETQ. Supplemented by reference TRBV5-1 and TRBJ2-5, the full variable domain reads KAGVTQTPRYLIKTRGQQVTLSCSPISGHRSVSWYQQTPGQGLQFLFEYFSETQRNKGNFPGRFSGRQFSNSRSEMNVSTLELGDSALYLCASSLSVGWDTQYFGPGTRLLVL.

In regard to this clonotype: A much larger clone lies one base from this, so it may be a read error. The chain links TRBV20-1 to TRBJ2-5, with 8 positions matching TRBD1. Germline V lookup: CDR1 DFQATT, CDR2 SNEGSKA (reference sequence). This CDR3 contains 13 residues. The CDR3 reads CSAPRTGREAQYF. The CDR3, as DNA: TGCAGTGCTCCCCGGACAGGGCGAGAGGCCCAGTACTTC.

This clonotype was seen at least ten times. The chain employs TRBV20-1 and TRBJ2-3; D may correspond to TRBD1 or TRBD2 (5 bases each). The length of the CDR3 is 16 residues. Germline V gene lookup returns CDR1 DFQATT and CDR2 SNEGSKA (reference sequence). Trimming left V 0 bases short and J 6 bases short, with 19 bases between. CDR3 nucleotide sequence: TGCAGTGCTAGAGACCCTTGGGGGTGGTCGAGGGATACGCAGTATTTT. Its protein is CSARDPWGWSRDTQYF.

Points on this clonotype: A clone one base away is much larger, so this may be a read error. The chain combines TRBV4-2 with TRBJ2-7, with 8 nucleotides matching TRBD1. Germline V gene lookup returns CDR1 LGHNA and CDR2 YNFKEQ. This CDR3 region has 13 residues. The CDR3 nucleotides are TGTGCCAGCGGCCAATTCACAGGGGGCGAGCAGTACTTC. As protein: CASGQFTGGEQYF.

This clonotype appeared a single time. The junction and the germline gene differ at one end; a read error may be behind it. This chain connects TRBV7-7 to TRBJ2-5, with a weak D call TRBD1 (5 bases). The CDR3 runs 14 residues. CDR1 and CDR2 from the germline V gene are SSHAT and FNYEAQ (reference sequence). The CDR3 loop is CASSLGAGMGTQYF. The CDR3 nucleotides are TGTGCTAGCAGCTTAGGCGCAGGGATGGGGACCCAGTACTTC.

This clonotype appeared once. This chain uses TRBV7-9 with TRBJ2-2; tentative D call: TRBD1 (6 bases). Germline V gives CDR1 SEHNR, CDR2 FQNEAQ (reference sequence). Trimming left V 5 bases short and J 11 bases short, with 21 bases between. The CDR3 loop spans 15 amino acids. This CDR3 reads CASSLQGSQHNELFF. As DNA, the CDR3 is TGTGCCAGCAGCCTCCAGGGGTCCCAGCACAATGAGCTGTTTTTT.